The clone carrying this T cell receptor beta chain was seen repeatedly, ten times or more. The V gene's germline CDR1 is SGHVS and CDR2 FQNEAQ. V shed 6 bases, J shed 6 bases, and the junction held 7 bases outside the gene matches. This CDR3 comprises 14 residues. The data are from a study of T cells in Graves' hyperthyroidism and ophthalmopathy. From RNA transcripts, TCR beta CDR3 regions were amplified. The TCR CDR3 was amplified in a first-round RT-PCR using the HTBI primer set. TCRdb recomputed calls from the multiplex PCR reads with MiXCR, one row per CDR3 protein. This sample has nearly 600,000 distinct CDR3 sequences, with 14% found just once. At least 3 on the Clinical Activity Score was recorded for ophthalmopathy patients, who also had NOSPECS grade at least 4 and duration under 3 months. Exclusion of a patient resulted from uncontrolled infection, other autoimmune disease, pregnancy or lactation.

The clonotype originates from a woman younger than 35 with Graves' ophthalmopathy. The source material was blood. The chain carries TRBV7-8 and TRBJ1-1; 10 bases are shared with TRBD1. The CDR3 bases are TGTGCCAGCAGGACAGGGGGCGCGGCCGCTGAAGCTTTCTTT. Translating it yields CASRTGGAAAEAFF.